The clone carrying this TCR beta chain has at least ten counts. What it binds is unknown. TCRdb fed the 5' RACE reads into MiXCR, producing one record per CDR3 protein. The sample contains about 890,000 distinct CDR3 sequences, 9% to 15% of which appear only once. This entry belongs to a study of identical twins. Findings and caveats of the study: Model-predicted out-of-frame TCR alpha sharing fell below observed values in monozygotic twins. Cord blood beta clonotypes that were abundant carried fewer insertions, and memory repertoires showed no such trend.

Germline V gene lookup returns CDR1 LGHDT and CDR2 YNNKEL (reference sequence). The CDR3 covers 15 residues. Between the trimmed V and J ends, which lost 1 base and 6 bases, there was a span of 13 bases. These data also formed part of another study, on yellow fever vaccine responses in identical twins.

V and J are TRBV3-1 and TRBJ2-1; D perhaps matches TRBD1 (5 bases). The source material was PBMCs. The source is a woman aged 18-35 years in good health. DNA of the CDR3: TGTGCCAGCAGCCAAGGGCCTACAGGAATCAATGAGCAGTTCTTC. Protein product: CASSQGPTGINEQFF.